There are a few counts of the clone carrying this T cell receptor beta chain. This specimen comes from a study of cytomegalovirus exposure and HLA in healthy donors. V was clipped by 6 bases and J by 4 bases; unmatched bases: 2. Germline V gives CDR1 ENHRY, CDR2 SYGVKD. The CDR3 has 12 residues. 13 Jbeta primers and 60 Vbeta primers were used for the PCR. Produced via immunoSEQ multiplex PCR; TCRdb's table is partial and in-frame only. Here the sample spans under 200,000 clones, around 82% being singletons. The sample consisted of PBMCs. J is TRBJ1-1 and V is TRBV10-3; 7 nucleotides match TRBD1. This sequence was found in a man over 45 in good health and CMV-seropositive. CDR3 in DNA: TGTGCCATCAGACAGGGGAGCACTGAAGCTTTCTTT. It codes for CAIRQGSTEAFF.